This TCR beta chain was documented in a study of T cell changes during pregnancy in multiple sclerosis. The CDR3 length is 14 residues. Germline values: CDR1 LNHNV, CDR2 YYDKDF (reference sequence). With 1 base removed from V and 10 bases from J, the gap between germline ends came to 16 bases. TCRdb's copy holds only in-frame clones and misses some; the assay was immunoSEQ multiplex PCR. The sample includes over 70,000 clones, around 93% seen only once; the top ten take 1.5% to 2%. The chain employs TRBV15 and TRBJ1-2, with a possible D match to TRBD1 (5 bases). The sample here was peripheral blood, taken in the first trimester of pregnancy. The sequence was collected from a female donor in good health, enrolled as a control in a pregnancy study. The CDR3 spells CATSRGVGAAHYTF. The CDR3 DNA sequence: TGTGCCACCAGCAGAGGGGTAGGGGCAGCGCACTACACCTTC.